This TCR beta chain was sequenced in a study of glioma-infiltrating T cells after dendritic cell vaccination. Study-wide background: At biweekly intervals, patients got three intradermal dendritic cell vaccine injections.

The time point is: after dendritic cell vaccination, including at tumor progression/relapse. Isocitrate dehydrogenase mutation was absent in all glioblastoma patients. PBMC were collected before vaccination, two weeks after the third vaccination, and at progression. Points on this clone: Antigen: not known.

Overall study findings and caveats: Complete blood and tumor specimen sets were limited to few patients.

V lost 3 bases, J lost 5 bases, and 10 bases lay in between. CDR3 length equals 14 residues. Germline V gives CDR1 MNHNS, CDR2 SASEGT. Sequenced by immunoSEQ multiplex PCR; TCRdb stores in-frame clones only, minus some. The sample holds tens of thousands of clones; around 85% are singletons and the top ten take 7.5% to 8.5%. Material: blood, obtained after dendritic cell vaccination. The source of this sequence is a human donor with glioblastoma. This rearrangement joins TRBV6-1 to TRBJ1-4, with D unresolved. The CDR3 protein is CASSDRGWNEKLFF. Written as DNA, the CDR3 is TGTGCCAGCAGTGACAGAGGTTGGAATGAAAAACTGTTTTTT.